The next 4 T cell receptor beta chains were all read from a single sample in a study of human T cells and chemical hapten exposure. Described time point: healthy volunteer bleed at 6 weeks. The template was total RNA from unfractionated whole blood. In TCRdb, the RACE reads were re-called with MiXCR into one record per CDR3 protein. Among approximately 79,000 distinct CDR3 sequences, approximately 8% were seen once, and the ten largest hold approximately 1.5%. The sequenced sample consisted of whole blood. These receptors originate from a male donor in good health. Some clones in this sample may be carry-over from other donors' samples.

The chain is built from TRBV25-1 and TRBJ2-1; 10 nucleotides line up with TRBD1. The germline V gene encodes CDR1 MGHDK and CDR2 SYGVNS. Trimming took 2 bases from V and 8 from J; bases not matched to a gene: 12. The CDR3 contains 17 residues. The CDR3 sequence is CASSELPPGQGKHEQFF. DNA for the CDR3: TGTGCCAGCAGTGAACTCCCACCGGGACAGGGGAAACATGAGCAGTTCTTC.

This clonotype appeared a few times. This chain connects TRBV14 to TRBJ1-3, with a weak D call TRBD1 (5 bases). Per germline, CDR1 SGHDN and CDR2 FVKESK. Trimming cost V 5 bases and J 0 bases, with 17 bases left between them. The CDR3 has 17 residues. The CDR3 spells CASSEPTGYYSGNTIYF. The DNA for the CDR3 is TGTGCCAGCAGCGAACCTACAGGTTACTACTCTGGAAACACCATATATTTT.

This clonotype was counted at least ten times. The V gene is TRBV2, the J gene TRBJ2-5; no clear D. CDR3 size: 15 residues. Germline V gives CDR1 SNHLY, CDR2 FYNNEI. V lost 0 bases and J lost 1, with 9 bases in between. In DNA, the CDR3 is TGTGCCAGCAGTGAAGCCCCACCCCGCCAAGAGACCCAGTACTTC. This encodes CASSEAPPRQETQYF.

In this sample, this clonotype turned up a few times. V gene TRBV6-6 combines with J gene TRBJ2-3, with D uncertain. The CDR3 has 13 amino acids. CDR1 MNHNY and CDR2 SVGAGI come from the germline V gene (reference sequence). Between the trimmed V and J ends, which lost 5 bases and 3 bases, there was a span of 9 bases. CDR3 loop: CASSTPGTDTQYF. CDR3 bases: TGTGCCAGCAGTACGCCTGGGACAGATACGCAGTATTTT.